Below, 8 T cell receptor beta chains from the same sample are listed, as sequenced in a study of human T cells and chemical hapten exposure. TCRdb fed the RACE reads into MiXCR, producing one record per CDR3 protein. The data contain about 380,000 distinct CDR3 sequences, 4% to 6% of them singletons. The time point here: pre-sensitization, week 0. Treatment: therapeutic diphenylcyclopropenone sensitization with weekly scalp DPC. Sequenced material: whole blood, taken in connection with sensitization to the hapten diphenylcyclopropenone (DPC). These receptors originate from a woman aged 45-59 years with alopecia areata. Some clones in this sample may be carry-over from other donors' samples.

At least ten counts were recorded for this clonotype. The chain joins TRBV6-2 or TRBV6-3 to TRBJ2-4, with 8 nucleotides matching TRBD2. The CDR3 sequence is 14 residues long. Germline-derived CDR1 and CDR2 are MNHEY and SVGEGT. The CDR3 DNA reads as TGTGCAAGCGGGGGCCGATTAGCCAAAAACATTCAGTACTTC. Protein product: CASGGRLAKNIQYF.

This clonotype has a handful of counts. The V gene is TRBV20-1, the J gene TRBJ2-1; D possibly corresponds to TRBD2 (7 bases). V was pared by 4 bases and J by 2 bases, with 9 bases between. CDR3 length equals 13 residues. From germline, CDR1 is DFQATT and CDR2 SNEGSKA (reference sequence). The CDR3 nucleotides are TGCAGTGCTACGGGGGGCCCCTACAATGAGCAGTTCTTC. Translation: CSATGGPYNEQFF.

This clonotype was detected ten times or more. J is TRBJ1-1 and V is TRBV20-1; D may be TRBD1 (6 bases). From germline, CDR1 is DFQATT and CDR2 SNEGSKA (reference sequence). V was cut by 5 bases and J by 1 base, with 8 bases left in between. The CDR3 consists of 12 residues. The CDR3 DNA sequence: TGCAGTGCTGCCAGGGGGAACACTGAAGCTTTCTTT. Translated, it gives CSAARGNTEAFF.

The chain uses TRBV4-2 and TRBJ1-2, with D possibly matching TRBD1 (6 bases). Germline V gene lookup returns CDR1 LGHNA and CDR2 YNFKEQ. The CDR3 spans 15 residues. The V and J ends lost 1 base and 5 bases respectively, with 14 bases between them. The CDR3 loop is CASSQGGGGQYGYTF. For the CDR3, the DNA is TGTGCCAGCAGCCAAGGGGGAGGGGGTCAGTATGGCTACACCTTC.

This clonotype was detected only a few times. The genes are TRBV20-1 and TRBJ1-1, with a tentative D call TRBD1 (6 bases). V was trimmed by 1 base and J by 0 bases, leaving 18 bases between them. The CDR3 sequence is 17 residues long. Germline V gene data show CDR1 as DFQATT and CDR2 as SNEGSKA (reference sequence). The CDR3 DNA is TGCAGTGCTAGAGGGTGGGCAGGGGAGGTTCTGAACACTGAAGCTTTCTTT. This sequence encodes CSARGWAGEVLNTEAFF.

This clonotype was detected ten times or more. The rearrangement joins TRBV5-1 to TRBJ2-5; 9 nucleotides match TRBD2. The CDR3 consists of 14 residues. V shed 4 bases, J shed 9 bases, and the junction held 10 bases outside the gene matches. The germline gives CDR1 SGHRS, CDR2 YFSETQ. The CDR3: CASSPQSSGASQYF. The CDR3 DNA reads as TGCGCCAGCAGCCCCCAGTCTAGCGGGGCGTCCCAGTACTTC.

This clonotype has at least ten counts. The V and J genes are TRBV11-1 and TRBJ1-1, with D tentatively TRBD1 (6 bases). The CDR3 spans 15 residues. Germline V gene lookup returns CDR1 SGHAT and CDR2 FQDESV (reference sequence). V was shortened by 5 bases and J by 4 bases, with 17 bases between the two germline ends. CDR3 nucleotides: TGTGCCAGCAGCCGCCGGGGCAGGGGCGTCACTGAAGCTTTCTTT. This encodes CASSRRGRGVTEAFF.

The chain recombines TRBV24-1 with TRBJ1-5; 10 bases are shared with TRBD1. This CDR3 has 16 residues. From germline, CDR1 is KGHDR and CDR2 SFDVKD. V dropped 3 bases and J dropped 5; count of bases not matched to a gene: 6. The CDR3 spells CATSDPSDRGDQPQHF. The DNA for the CDR3 is TGTGCCACCAGTGATCCCTCGGACAGGGGGGATCAGCCCCAGCATTTT.